This T cell receptor beta chain was retrieved from a study of response to subunit inactivated influenza vaccine. Study results and limitations: It was suggested by the authors that few new T cells are recruited by each seasonal influenza vaccination.

This clonotype showed up many times. As yet, its antigen is unknown. Per germline, CDR1 LGHNA and CDR2 YSLEER. The CDR3 covers 17 residues. J gave up 9 bases and V 1 base, and 10 bases lay outside the gene matches. TCRdb used MiXCR to reprocess the RT-PCR reads, holding one entry per CDR3 protein. The table shows under 950,000 distinct CDR3 sequences, with approximately 21% occurring only once. The V and J genes are TRBV4-3 and TRBJ2-2; 11 bases align to TRBD2. Sequenced material: PBMCs from blood, taken roughly 5 days after vaccination. This clonotype was sampled from a man between 45 and 60 years old who received an inactivated influenza vaccine. The CDR3 spells CASSQARLAGGSWELFF. CDR3 nucleotides: TGCGCCAGCAGCCAAGCTCGGCTAGCGGGAGGAAGCTGGGAGCTGTTTTTT.